The following is a T cell receptor (beta chain) sequence with its context. The ends were cut back, 6 bases at V and 1 base at J, with 9 bases in the middle. Per the germline V gene, CDR1 is WSHSY and CDR2 is SAAADI. This CDR3 region has 13 residues. This sample is part of a study of blood T cell repertoires in COVID-19. Method: immunoSEQ multiplex PCR; TCRdb's copy keeps in-frame clones and lacks some. The data hold 250,000 to 300,000 clones, with roughly 91% observed a single time. The sample comprised PBMCs or T cells enriched from blood (not recorded which). The TCR was taken from a woman between 55 and 75 years old who had recovered from COVID-19. This chain connects TRBV10-2 to TRBJ1-1, with D perhaps matching TRBD1 (5 bases). DNA for the CDR3: TGCGCCAGCAGGGGCCAGGGGAACACTGAAGCTTTCTTT. It translates to CASRGQGNTEAFF.